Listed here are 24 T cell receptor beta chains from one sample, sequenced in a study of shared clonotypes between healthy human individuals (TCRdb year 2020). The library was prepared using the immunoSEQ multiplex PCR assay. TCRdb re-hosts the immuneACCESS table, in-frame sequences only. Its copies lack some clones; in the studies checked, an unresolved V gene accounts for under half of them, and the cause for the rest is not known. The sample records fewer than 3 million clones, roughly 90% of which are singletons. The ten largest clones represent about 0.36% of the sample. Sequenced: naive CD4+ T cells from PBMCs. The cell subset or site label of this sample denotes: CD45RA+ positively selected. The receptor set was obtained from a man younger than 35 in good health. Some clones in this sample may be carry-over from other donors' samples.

The CDR3 reads CASNSQGAKGNTIYF. CDR3 DNA sequence: TGTGCCAGCAACTCCCAGGGGGCGAAAGGAAACACCATATATTTT. The chain is built from TRBV6-6 and TRBJ1-3; the match to TRBD1 covers 8 bases. CDR1 and CDR2 (germline): MNHNY, SVGAGI (reference sequence). V trimming: 7 bases; J trimming: 4 bases; junction bases outside the gene matches: 9. There are 15 residues in the CDR3.

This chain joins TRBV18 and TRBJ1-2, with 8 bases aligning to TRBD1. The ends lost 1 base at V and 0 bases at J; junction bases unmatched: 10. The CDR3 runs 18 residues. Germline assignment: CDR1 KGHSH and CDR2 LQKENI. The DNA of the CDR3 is TGTGCCAGCTCACCACGGAGGGGACAGGAGGCTTCTAACTATGGCTACACCTTC. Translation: CASSPRRGQEASNYGYTF.

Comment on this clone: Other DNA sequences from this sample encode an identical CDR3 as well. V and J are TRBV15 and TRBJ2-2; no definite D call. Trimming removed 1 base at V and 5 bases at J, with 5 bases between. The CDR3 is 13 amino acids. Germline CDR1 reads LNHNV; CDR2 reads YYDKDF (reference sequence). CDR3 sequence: CATSRGVTGELFF. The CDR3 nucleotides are TGTGCCACCAGCAGAGGGGTTACCGGGGAGCTGTTTTTT.

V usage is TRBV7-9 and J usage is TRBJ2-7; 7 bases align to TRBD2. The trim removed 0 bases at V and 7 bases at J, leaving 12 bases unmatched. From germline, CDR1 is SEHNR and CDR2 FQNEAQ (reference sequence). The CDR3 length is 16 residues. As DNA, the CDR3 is TGTGCCAGCAGCTTAGCGCTGGGGGGAGGGCCTGGGGAGCAGTACTTC. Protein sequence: CASSLALGGGPGEQYF.

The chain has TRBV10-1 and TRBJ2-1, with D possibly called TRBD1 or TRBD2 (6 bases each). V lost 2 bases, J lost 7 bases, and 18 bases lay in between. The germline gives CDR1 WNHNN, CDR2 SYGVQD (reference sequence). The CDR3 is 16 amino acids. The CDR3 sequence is CASSESGGRNWNEQFF. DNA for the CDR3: TGCGCCAGCAGTGAGAGTGGGGGGCGTAACTGGAATGAGCAGTTCTTC.

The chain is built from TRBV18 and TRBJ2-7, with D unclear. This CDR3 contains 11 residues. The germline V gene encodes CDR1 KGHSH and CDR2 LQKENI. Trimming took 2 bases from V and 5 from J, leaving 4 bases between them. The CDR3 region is CASSPYDEQYF. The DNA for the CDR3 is TGTGCCAGCTCACCATACGACGAGCAGTACTTC.

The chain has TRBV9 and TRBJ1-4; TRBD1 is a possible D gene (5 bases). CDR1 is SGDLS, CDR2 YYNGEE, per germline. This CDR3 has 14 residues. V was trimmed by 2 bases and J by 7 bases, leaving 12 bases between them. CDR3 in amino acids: CASSVQGGSEKLFF. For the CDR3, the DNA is TGTGCCAGCAGCGTTCAGGGAGGAAGTGAAAAACTGTTTTTT.

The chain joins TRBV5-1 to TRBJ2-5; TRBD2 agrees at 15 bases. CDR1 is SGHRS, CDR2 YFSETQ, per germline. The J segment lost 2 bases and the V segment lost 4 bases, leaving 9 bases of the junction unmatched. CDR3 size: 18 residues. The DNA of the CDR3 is TGCGCCAGCAGCGGAGGACTAGCGGGAGGGCCGAGTCAAGAGACCCAGTACTTC. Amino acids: CASSGGLAGGPSQETQYF. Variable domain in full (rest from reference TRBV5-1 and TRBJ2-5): KAGVTQTPRYLIKTRGQQVTLSCSPISGHRSVSWYQQTPGQGLQFLFEYFSETQRNKGNFPGRFSGRQFSNSRSEMNVSTLELGDSALYLCASSGGLAGGPSQETQYFGPGTRLLVL.

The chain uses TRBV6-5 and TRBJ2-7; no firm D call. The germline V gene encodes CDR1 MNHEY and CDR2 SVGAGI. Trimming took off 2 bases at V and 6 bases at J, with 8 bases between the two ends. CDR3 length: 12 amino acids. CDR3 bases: TGTGCCAGCAGTTACCCCTTCGGCGAGCAGTACTTC. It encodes CASSYPFGEQYF.

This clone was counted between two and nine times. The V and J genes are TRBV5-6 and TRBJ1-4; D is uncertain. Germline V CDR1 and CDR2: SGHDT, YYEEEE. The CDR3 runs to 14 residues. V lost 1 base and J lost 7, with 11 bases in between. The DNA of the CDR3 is TGTGCCAGCAGCTTGATGGGTATGGCTGAAAAACTGTTTTTT. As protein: CASSLMGMAEKLFF.

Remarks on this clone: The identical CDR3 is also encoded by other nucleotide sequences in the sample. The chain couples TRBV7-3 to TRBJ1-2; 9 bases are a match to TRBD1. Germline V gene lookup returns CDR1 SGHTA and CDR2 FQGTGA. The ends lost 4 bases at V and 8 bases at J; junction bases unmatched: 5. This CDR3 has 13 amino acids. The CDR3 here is CASSSRTGDGYTF. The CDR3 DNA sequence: TGTGCCAGCAGCTCCAGGACAGGGGACGGCTACACCTTC.

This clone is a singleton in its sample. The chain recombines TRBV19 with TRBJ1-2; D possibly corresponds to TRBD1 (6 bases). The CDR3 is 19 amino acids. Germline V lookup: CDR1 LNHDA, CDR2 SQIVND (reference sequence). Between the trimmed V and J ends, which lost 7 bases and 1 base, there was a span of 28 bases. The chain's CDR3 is CASTGGQGPLDWDNYGYTF. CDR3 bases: TGTGCCAGTACCGGGGGGCAGGGGCCTTTGGATTGGGATAACTATGGCTACACCTTC.

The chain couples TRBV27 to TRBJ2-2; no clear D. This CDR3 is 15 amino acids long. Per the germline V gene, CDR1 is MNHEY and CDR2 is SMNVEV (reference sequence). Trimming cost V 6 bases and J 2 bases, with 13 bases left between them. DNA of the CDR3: TGTGCCAGCAGCCCAAAAACCGCAAACACCGGGGAGCTGTTTTTT. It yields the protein CASSPKTANTGELFF.

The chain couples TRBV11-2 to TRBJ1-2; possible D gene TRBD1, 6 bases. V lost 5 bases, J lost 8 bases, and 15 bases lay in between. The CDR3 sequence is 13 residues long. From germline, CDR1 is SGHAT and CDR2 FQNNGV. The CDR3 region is CASSQAPGGGYTF. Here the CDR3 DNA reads TGTGCCAGCAGCCAGGCCCCGGGGGGCGGCTACACCTTC.

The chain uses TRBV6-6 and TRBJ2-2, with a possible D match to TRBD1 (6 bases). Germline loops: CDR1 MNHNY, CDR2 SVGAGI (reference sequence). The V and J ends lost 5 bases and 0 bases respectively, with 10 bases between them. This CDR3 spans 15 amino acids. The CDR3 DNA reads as TGTGCCAGCAGTCGCAGGGGCCCGAACACCGGGGAGCTGTTTTTT. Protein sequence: CASSRRGPNTGELFF.

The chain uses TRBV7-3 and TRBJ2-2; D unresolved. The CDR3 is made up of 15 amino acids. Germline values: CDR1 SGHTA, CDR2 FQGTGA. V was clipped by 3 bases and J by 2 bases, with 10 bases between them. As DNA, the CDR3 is TGTGCCAGCAGCTTTGAAGGGCTCAACACCGGGGAGCTGTTTTTT. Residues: CASSFEGLNTGELFF.

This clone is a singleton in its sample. CDR3 residues: CASSRTRGGDTQYF. CDR3 bases: TGTGCCAGCAGCCGCACGAGGGGAGGGGATACGCAGTATTTT. V usage is TRBV7-9 and J usage is TRBJ2-3, with 7 bases that match TRBD2. Losses at the gene ends were 5 bases for V and 6 bases for J; bases not matched to a gene: 8. Per germline, CDR1 SEHNR and CDR2 FQNEAQ (reference sequence). The CDR3 spans 14 residues.

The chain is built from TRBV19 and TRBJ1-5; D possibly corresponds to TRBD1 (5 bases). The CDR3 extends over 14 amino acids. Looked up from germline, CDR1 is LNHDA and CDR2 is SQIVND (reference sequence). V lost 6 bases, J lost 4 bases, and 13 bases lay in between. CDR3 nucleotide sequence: TGTGCCAGTAGAACCGGGACTGTAAATCAGCCCCAGCATTTT. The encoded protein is CASRTGTVNQPQHF.

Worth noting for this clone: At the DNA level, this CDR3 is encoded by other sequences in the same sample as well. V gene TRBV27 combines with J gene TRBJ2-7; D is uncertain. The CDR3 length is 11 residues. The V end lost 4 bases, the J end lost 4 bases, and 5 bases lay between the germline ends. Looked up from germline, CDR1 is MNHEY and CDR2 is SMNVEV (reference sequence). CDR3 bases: TGTGCCAGCAGTTCGTCATACGAGCAGTACTTC. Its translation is CASSSSYEQYF.

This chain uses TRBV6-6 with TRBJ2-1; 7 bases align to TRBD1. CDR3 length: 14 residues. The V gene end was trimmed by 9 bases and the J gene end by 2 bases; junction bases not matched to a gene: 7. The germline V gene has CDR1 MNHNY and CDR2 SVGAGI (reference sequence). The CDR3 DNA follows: TGTGCCAGTTACAGGGGCCACCCCTACAATGAGCAGTTCTTC. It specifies CASYRGHPYNEQFF.

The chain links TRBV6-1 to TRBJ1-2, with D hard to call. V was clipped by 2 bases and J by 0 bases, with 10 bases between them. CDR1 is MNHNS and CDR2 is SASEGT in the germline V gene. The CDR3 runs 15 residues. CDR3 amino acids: CASSENPHSNYGYTF. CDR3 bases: TGTGCCAGCAGTGAAAACCCACATTCTAACTATGGCTACACCTTC.

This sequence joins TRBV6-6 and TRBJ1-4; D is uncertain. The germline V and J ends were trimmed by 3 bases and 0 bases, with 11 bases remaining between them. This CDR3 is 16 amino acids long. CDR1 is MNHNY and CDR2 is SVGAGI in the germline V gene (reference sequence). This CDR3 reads CASSYRHQATNEKLFF. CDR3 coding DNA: TGTGCCAGCAGTTATCGACACCAAGCAACTAATGAAAAACTGTTTTTT.

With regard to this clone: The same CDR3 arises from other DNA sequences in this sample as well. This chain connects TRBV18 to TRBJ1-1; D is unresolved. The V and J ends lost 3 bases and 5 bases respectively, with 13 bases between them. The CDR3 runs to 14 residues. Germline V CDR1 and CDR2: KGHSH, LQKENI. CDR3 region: CASSPPGGRTEAFF. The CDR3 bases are TGTGCCAGCTCACCGCCCGGCGGGAGAACTGAAGCTTTCTTT.

The CDR3 is CACTTGLNYGYTF. CDR3 DNA: TGTGCCTGCACTACTGGCTTGAACTATGGCTACACCTTC. The V call is TRBV11-2, the J call TRBJ1-2, with D uncertain. Germline assignment: CDR1 SGHAT and CDR2 FQNNGV. The V and J ends lost 11 bases and 2 bases respectively, with 15 bases between them. The CDR3 runs to 13 residues.